A selection of T cell receptor beta chains follows, all from one sample in a study of blood T cell repertoires in COVID-19. Clones were sequenced by immunoSEQ multiplex PCR, and TCRdb holds only the in-frame ones, with some missing. The sample yields about 260,000 clones, 85% to 90% seen once. The sequenced material came from peripheral blood. These receptors came from a woman aged 40 to 55 who had recovered from COVID-19. CDR3s leave out the opening cysteine and the closing phenylalanine or tryptophan.

j_gene	v_gene	CDR3aa
TRBJ1-2	TRBV3-1/TRBV3-2	ASSQEAGTGSGYT
TRBJ2-1	TRBV3-1/TRBV3-2	ASSPLDTSYNEQF
TRBJ2-1	TRBV10-1	ASSVRKGGATYNEQF
TRBJ2-1	TRBV2	ASTGTGGNEQF
TRBJ1-2	TRBV9	ASSVVGRGRDGYT
TRBJ1-1	TRBV6-5	ASSRRGGTEAF
TRBJ1-6	TRBV11-1	ASAGQLNSPLH
TRBJ1-2	TRBV7-9	ASSTGTSPVYGYT
TRBJ1-1	TRBV10-2	ASMGGFGERMNTEAF
TRBJ2-5	TRBV18	ASSPSSSQETQY